This TCR beta chain was profiled in a study of blood T cell repertoires in COVID-19. Study information: The study drew acute and convalescent COVID-19 samples from the United States, Italy and Spain. PBMCs, B-cell-depleted T cells, or T cells provided the cDNA or gDNA that made up the material.

In the original workflow: Estimation of nucleated cell counts was performed using reference gene primer amplification. Libraries were prepared by immunoSEQ multiplex PCR; TCRdb keeps only in-frame clonotypes and omits some of them. V and J calls and clone size are given by that table; D and trimming were obtained from the DNA. This sample carries roughly 260,000 clones, around nine tenths of them seen once, and the ten largest clones take 2% to 2.5%. Germline lookup yields CDR1 SGHDT and CDR2 YYEEEE. The CDR3 has 12 residues. J lost 8 bases, V lost 3 bases, and 4 bases had no gene match. This receptor was obtained from a woman aged 40 to 50 who had recovered from COVID-19. The chain couples TRBV5-6 to TRBJ1-2; the match to TRBD1 covers 7 bases. Sample: peripheral blood. CDR3 DNA sequence: TGTGCCAGCAGCTCCGACAGGGTCGGCTACACCTTC. It codes for CASSSDRVGYTF.